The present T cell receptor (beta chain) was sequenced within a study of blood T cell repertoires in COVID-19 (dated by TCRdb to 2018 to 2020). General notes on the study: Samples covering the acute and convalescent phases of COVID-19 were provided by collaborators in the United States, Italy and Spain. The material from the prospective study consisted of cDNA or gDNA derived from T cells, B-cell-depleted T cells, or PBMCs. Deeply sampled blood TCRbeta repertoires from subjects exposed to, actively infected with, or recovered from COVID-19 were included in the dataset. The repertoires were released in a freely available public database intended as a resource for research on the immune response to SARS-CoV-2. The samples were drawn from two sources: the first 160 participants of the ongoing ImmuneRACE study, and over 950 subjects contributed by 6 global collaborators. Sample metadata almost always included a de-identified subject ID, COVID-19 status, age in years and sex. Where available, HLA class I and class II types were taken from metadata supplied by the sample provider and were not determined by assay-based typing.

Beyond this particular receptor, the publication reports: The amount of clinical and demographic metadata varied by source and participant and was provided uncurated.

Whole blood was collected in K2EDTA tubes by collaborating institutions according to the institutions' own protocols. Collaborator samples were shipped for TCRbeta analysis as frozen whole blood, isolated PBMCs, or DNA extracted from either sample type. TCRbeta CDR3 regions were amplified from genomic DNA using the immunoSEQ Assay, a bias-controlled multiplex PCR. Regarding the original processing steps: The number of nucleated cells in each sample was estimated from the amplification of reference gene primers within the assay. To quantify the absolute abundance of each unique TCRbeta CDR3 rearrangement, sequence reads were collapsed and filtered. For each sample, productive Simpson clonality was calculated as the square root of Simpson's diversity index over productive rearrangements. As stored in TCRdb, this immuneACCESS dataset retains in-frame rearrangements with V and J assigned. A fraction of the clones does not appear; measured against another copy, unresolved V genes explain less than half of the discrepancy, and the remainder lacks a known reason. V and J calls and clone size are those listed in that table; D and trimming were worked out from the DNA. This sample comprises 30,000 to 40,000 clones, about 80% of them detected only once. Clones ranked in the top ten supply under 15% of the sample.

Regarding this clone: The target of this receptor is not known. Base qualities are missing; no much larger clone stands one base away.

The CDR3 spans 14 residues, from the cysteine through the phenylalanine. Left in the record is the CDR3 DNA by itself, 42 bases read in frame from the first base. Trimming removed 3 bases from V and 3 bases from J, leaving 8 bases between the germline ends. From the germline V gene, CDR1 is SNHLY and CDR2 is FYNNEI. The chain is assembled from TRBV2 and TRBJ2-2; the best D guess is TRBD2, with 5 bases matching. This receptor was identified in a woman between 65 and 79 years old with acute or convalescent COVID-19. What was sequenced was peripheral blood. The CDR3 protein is CASSDGNHTGELFF. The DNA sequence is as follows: TGTGCCAGCAGTGACGGGAATCACACCGGGGAGCTGTTTTTT.